The next 27 T cell receptor beta chains were all read from a single sample in a study of blood T cell repertoires in COVID-19. TCRdb's copy holds only in-frame clones and misses some; the assay was immunoSEQ multiplex PCR. The sample lists 250,000 or so clones; 90% were seen once. The sample was peripheral blood. The receptor source for this set is a man aged 30 to 45 with COVID-19, enrolled during active disease.

The V gene is TRBV6-2 or TRBV6-3, the J gene TRBJ2-1; TRBD2 matches 10 bases. The CDR3 is 14 amino acids. The V gene's germline CDR1 is MNHEY and CDR2 SVGEGT. V trimming: 6 bases; J trimming: 5 bases; junction bases outside the gene matches: 4. CDR3 bases: TGTGCCAGCAGCCCAGCGGGGGGGCACAATGAGCAGTTCTTC. It encodes CASSPAGGHNEQFF.

J is TRBJ1-3 and V is TRBV11-2; tentative D call: TRBD1 (6 bases). V was clipped by 5 bases and J by 0 bases, with 20 bases between them. The germline V gene has CDR1 SGHAT and CDR2 FQNNGV. This CDR3 is 18 amino acids long. CDR3 protein: CASSRRGGSHFSGNTIYF. The DNA for the CDR3 is TGTGCCAGCAGCCGAAGGGGGGGGAGCCACTTCTCTGGAAACACCATATATTTT.

The chain couples TRBV6-6 to TRBJ2-1, with TRBD1 matching over 8 bases. Germline CDR1 is MNHNY and CDR2 is SVGAGI (reference sequence). The CDR3 spans 15 residues. The trim removed 7 bases at V and 10 bases at J, leaving 15 bases unmatched. The CDR3: CASTADGTGQPEQFF. The CDR3 bases are TGTGCCAGCACTGCCGACGGGACAGGTCAACCCGAGCAGTTCTTC.

This clone was detected only a few times. The chain has TRBV6-6 and TRBJ1-4; TRBD1 matches 8 bases. The CDR3 sequence is 13 residues long. Trimming took 2 bases from V and 7 from J; bases not matched to a gene: 0. Germline V gene data show CDR1 as MNHNY and CDR2 as SVGAGI (reference sequence). The CDR3 is CASSYGTGEKLFF. DNA of the CDR3: TGTGCCAGCAGTTACGGGACAGGTGAAAAACTGTTTTTT.

The chain links TRBV7-9 to TRBJ1-2; unclear D gene. Germline CDR1 is SEHNR and CDR2 is FQNEAQ (reference sequence). The CDR3 loop spans 15 amino acids. With 1 base removed from V and 4 bases from J, the gap between germline ends came to 13 bases. CDR3 nucleotides: TGTGCCAGCAGCTTAGTAATCGCAGGCCGCTATGGCTACACCTTC. Translated, it gives CASSLVIAGRYGYTF.

The genes are TRBV11-2 and TRBJ1-6; a possible D gene is TRBD1 (5 bases). V was pared by 5 bases and J by 9 bases, with 20 bases between. This CDR3 spans 16 amino acids. Germline V gives CDR1 SGHAT, CDR2 FQNNGV. Written as DNA, the CDR3 is TGTGCCAGCAGCCTTACCCAACACAGCGGGGGTTCACCCCTCCACTTT. This codes for CASSLTQHSGGSPLHF.

This rearrangement joins TRBV13 to TRBJ1-1, with D possibly being TRBD1 (6 bases). Germline lookup yields CDR1 PRHDT and CDR2 FYEKMQ (reference sequence). CDR3 length: 13 residues. Deletions cut 1 base from V and 4 bases from J, with 7 bases between. The CDR3: CASSLVGGTEAFF. The CDR3 DNA reads TGTGCCAGCAGCTTAGTAGGGGGCACTGAAGCTTTCTTT. The full variable domain, in which reference TRBV13 and TRBJ1-1 provide the parts outside the CDR3, is AAGVIQSPRHLIKEKRETATLKCYPIPRHDTVYWYQQGPGQDPQFLISFYEKMQSDKGSIPDRFSAQQFSDYHSELNMSSLELGDSALYFCASSLVGGTEAFFGQGTRLTVV.

The chain has TRBV24-1 and TRBJ2-5, with 7 bases identical to TRBD2. V trimming: 2 bases; J trimming: 5 bases; junction bases outside the gene matches: 4. From germline, CDR1 is KGHDR and CDR2 SFDVKD. The CDR3 length is 14 residues. This chain's CDR3 is CATSDSLAAETQYF. Here the CDR3 DNA reads TGTGCCACCAGTGATTCGCTAGCGGCGGAGACCCAGTACTTC.

CDR3 in amino acids: CASRPRTEETQYF. The DNA of the CDR3 is TGTGCCAGCAGACCCCGGACTGAAGAGACCCAGTACTTC. The J gene is TRBJ2-5, the V gene TRBV12-3 or TRBV12-4; a possible D gene is TRBD2 (5 bases). V gave up 6 bases and J gave up 3 bases, with 11 bases separating them. The CDR3 sequence is 13 residues long.

The genes are TRBV18 and TRBJ1-2, with TRBD1 matching over 12 bases. CDR1 is KGHSH and CDR2 is LQKENI in the germline V gene. The CDR3 is 17 amino acids. The V segment lost 8 bases and the J segment 5 bases; nucleotides outside the gene matches: 15. CDR3 in amino acids: CASDSGTGGVFTYGYTF. CDR3 in DNA: TGTGCCAGCGATTCCGGGACAGGGGGCGTTTTTACGTATGGCTACACCTTC.

J is TRBJ2-7 and V is TRBV4-1, with TRBD2 matching over 7 bases. The J segment lost 3 bases and the V segment lost 7 bases, leaving 15 bases of the junction unmatched. CDR1 MGHRA and CDR2 YSYEKL come from the germline V gene. CDR3 size: 16 residues. CDR3 nucleotides: TGCGCCAGCAAAGCGGGGCTTCAGGGTAAAGGCTACGAGCAGTACTTC. Residues: CASKAGLQGKGYEQYF.

The gene calls are TRBV15 and TRBJ1-3; D might be TRBD1 (6 bases). The CDR3 loop spans 18 amino acids. The germline V gene has CDR1 LNHNV and CDR2 YYDKDF (reference sequence). V lost 3 bases and J 1 base, leaving 19 bases between the germline ends. This CDR3 is CATSRGLQGTLSGNTIYF. The CDR3 DNA reads as TGTGCCACCAGCAGGGGTTTACAGGGTACGTTGTCTGGAAACACCATATATTTT.

As regards this clone: The junction departs from the called germline gene at one end, perhaps through a read error. This chain joins TRBV25-1 and TRBJ1-5, with TRBD1 as a possible D gene (5 bases). CDR1 and CDR2 (germline): MGHDK, SYGVNS. The CDR3 has 13 amino acids. The CDR3 region has the DNA TGTGCCAGCAGGGGGCAGGGCTTTCAGCCTCAGCATTTT. Translated, it gives CASRGQGFQPQHF.

V usage is TRBV3-1 (or the pseudogene TRBV3-2) and J usage is TRBJ2-1; 7 bases agree with TRBD2. Germline-derived CDR1 and CDR2 are LGHDT and YNNKEL (reference sequence). With V trimmed by 5 bases and J by 9 bases, 10 bases remained unmatched. The CDR3 loop spans 14 amino acids. The CDR3 spells CASSEGLSEGEQFF. CDR3 nucleotide sequence: TGTGCCAGCAGCGAGGGACTATCCGAAGGTGAGCAGTTCTTC.

This clone was detected once. CDR3 DNA: TGTGCCAGCAGCTTAGGAGGGGGCGCTCTTAACTATGGCTACACCTTC. As protein: CASSLGGGALNYGYTF. The J gene is TRBJ1-2, the V gene TRBV7-2, with 7 positions matching TRBD1. V trimming: 1 base; J trimming: 1 base; junction bases outside the gene matches: 6. Per germline, CDR1 SGHTA and CDR2 FQGNSA. The CDR3 consists of 16 residues.

J is TRBJ1-6 and V is TRBV6-1, with D perhaps TRBD1 (6 bases). In germline, CDR1 is MNHNS, CDR2 SASEGT. The CDR3 length is 19 residues. V was cut by 3 bases and J by 7 bases, with 25 bases left in between. DNA for the CDR3: TGTGCCAGCAGTGATAGAACCCCAGGGGTAATATATAGGAATTCACCCCTCCACTTT. Protein product: CASSDRTPGVIYRNSPLHF.

The sample holds a few counts of this clone. The V gene is TRBV7-9, the J gene TRBJ2-5; D might be TRBD2 (5 bases). Trimming shortened V by 10 bases and J by 5 bases, and 14 bases separated the two germline ends. This CDR3 has 12 residues. The germline gives CDR1 SEHNR, CDR2 FQNEAQ (reference sequence). CDR3 coding DNA: TGTGCCATCCCGGCGGGTCTGGAGACCCAGTACTTC. Translating it yields CAIPAGLETQYF.

V usage is TRBV18 and J usage is TRBJ2-5, with 8 bases that match TRBD1. The CDR3 loop spans 14 amino acids. Germline-derived CDR1 and CDR2 are KGHSH and LQKENI. J was trimmed by 1 base and V by 3 bases; bases with no gene match: 1. The CDR3 region is CASSPGQVQETQYF. The CDR3 DNA follows: TGTGCCAGCTCACCGGGACAGGTCCAAGAGACCCAGTACTTC.

CDR3 sequence: CASSGPQRGSTDTQYF. DNA of the CDR3: TGTGCCAGCAGTGGACCTCAGCGGGGTAGCACAGATACGCAGTATTTT. The rearrangement joins TRBV6-2 or TRBV6-3 to TRBJ2-3; TRBD2 matches 7 bases. This CDR3 comprises 16 residues. V was pared by 5 bases and J by 0 bases, with 8 bases of the junction left unmatched. CDR1 is MNHEY and CDR2 is SVGEGT in the germline V gene.

V is TRBV5-1 and J is TRBJ1-2; 7 bases map to TRBD1. Per germline, CDR1 SGHRS and CDR2 YFSETQ. The CDR3 is 14 amino acids. J gave up 8 bases and V 5 bases, and 12 bases lay outside the gene matches. The CDR3 coding sequence is TGCGCCAGCAGGGTGGAAGACAGGGAGAGCGGCTACACCTTC. Encoded protein: CASRVEDRESGYTF.

The chain couples TRBV6-5 to TRBJ2-1; perhaps TRBD2 as D (6 bases). The CDR3 extends over 12 amino acids. Germline assignment: CDR1 MNHEY and CDR2 SVGAGI. V was cut by 5 bases and J by 6 bases, with 8 bases left in between. Here the CDR3 DNA reads TGTGCCAGCAGTAAGACTAGCAATGAGCAGTTCTTC. It specifies CASSKTSNEQFF.

The chain joins TRBV20-1 to TRBJ1-1, with D possibly being TRBD1 (6 bases). Germline V CDR1 and CDR2: DFQATT, SNEGSKA (reference sequence). The V and J ends lost 2 bases and 9 bases respectively, with 10 bases between them. The CDR3 has 11 residues. CDR3 in DNA: TGCAGTGCTAGACCGACAGGACAAGCTTTCTTT. Residues: CSARPTGQAFF.

To note about this clone: Its ends do not fully match the called genes, so a read error is possible. This chain uses TRBV10-1 with TRBJ1-2; D might be TRBD1 (5 bases). There are 14 residues in the CDR3. Germline V gene sequence: CDR1 WNHNN, CDR2 SYGVQD (reference sequence). The CDR3 region has the DNA TGCGCCAGCATTGAGCCGTCAGGGAACAATGGCTACACCTTC. It translates to CASIEPSGNNGYTF.

The V and J genes are TRBV3-1 (or the pseudogene TRBV3-2) and TRBJ1-2; D is perhaps TRBD1 (6 bases). V was pared by 6 bases and J by 7 bases, with 15 bases between. Germline CDR1 is LGHDT and CDR2 is YNNKEL (reference sequence). The CDR3 has 13 residues. Here the CDR3 reads CASSRGASSGYTF. As DNA, the CDR3 is TGTGCCAGCAGTCGGGGGGCTAGTTCTGGCTACACCTTC.

The genes are TRBV3-1 (or the pseudogene TRBV3-2) and TRBJ1-3, with D unresolved. Trimming left V 2 bases short and J 1 base short, with 9 bases between. Germline lookup yields CDR1 LGHDT and CDR2 YNNKEL (reference sequence). The CDR3 runs 15 residues. The CDR3 DNA is TGTGCCAGCAGCCAAAATGGAGGATCTGGAAACACCATATATTTT. It codes for CASSQNGGSGNTIYF.

The V call is TRBV27, the J call TRBJ1-2, with D unresolved. The CDR3 runs to 14 residues. V gave up 6 bases and J gave up 3 bases, with 14 bases separating them. Germline assignment: CDR1 MNHEY and CDR2 SMNVEV (reference sequence). CDR3 residues: CASSFFRGDYGYTF. CDR3 nucleotides: TGTGCCAGCAGCTTTTTCAGAGGCGACTATGGCTACACCTTC.

This chain links TRBV25-1 with TRBJ2-3, with 7 bases identical to TRBD1. The V segment lost 3 bases and the J segment 0 bases; nucleotides outside the gene matches: 6. Germline V gene sequence: CDR1 MGHDK, CDR2 SYGVNS. This CDR3 has 16 residues. CDR3 loop: CASSDLRDRSTDTQYF. In DNA, the CDR3 is TGTGCCAGCAGTGACCTCCGGGACAGAAGCACAGATACGCAGTATTTT. Complete variable domain (other parts from reference TRBV25-1 and TRBJ2-3): EADIYQTPRYLVIGTGKKITLECSQTMGHDKMYWYQQDPGMELHLIHYSYGVNSTEKGDLSSESTVSRIRTEHFPLTLESARPSHTSQYLCASSDLRDRSTDTQYFGPGTRLTVL.